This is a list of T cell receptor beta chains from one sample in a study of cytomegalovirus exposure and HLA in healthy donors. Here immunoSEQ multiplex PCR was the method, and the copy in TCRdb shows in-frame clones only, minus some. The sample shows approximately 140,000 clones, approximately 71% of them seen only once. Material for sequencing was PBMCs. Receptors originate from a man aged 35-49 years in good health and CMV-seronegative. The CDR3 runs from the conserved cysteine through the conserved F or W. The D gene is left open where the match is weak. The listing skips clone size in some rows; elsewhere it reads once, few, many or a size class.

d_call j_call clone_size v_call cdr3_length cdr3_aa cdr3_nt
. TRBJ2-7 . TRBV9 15 CASSVEQTGPYEQYF TGTGCCAGCAGCGTAGAACAGACAGGACCCTACGAGCAGTACTTC
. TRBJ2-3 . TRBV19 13 CASSYQGPDTQYF TGTGCCAGTAGTTACCAGGGGCCAGATACGCAGTATTTT
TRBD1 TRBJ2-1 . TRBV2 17 CASSPGTDLSSYNEQFF TGTGCCAGCAGTCCCGGGACAGATTTAAGCTCCTACAATGAGCAGTTCTTC
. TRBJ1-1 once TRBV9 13 CASSVAGYTEAFF TGTGCCAGCAGCGTAGCAGGATACACTGAAGCTTTCTTT
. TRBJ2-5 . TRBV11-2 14 CASSSWRGQETQYF TGTGCCAGCAGCTCCTGGAGGGGCCAAGAGACCCAGTACTTC
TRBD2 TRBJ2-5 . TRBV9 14 CASSVTSDFETQYF TGTGCCAGCAGCGTAACTAGCGATTTTGAGACCCAGTACTTC
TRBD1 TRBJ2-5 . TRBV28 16 CASSSSGQGGRETQYF TGTGCCAGCAGTTCATCCGGACAGGGAGGAAGAGAGACCCAGTACTTC
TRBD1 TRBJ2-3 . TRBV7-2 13 CASSFSLRQGKYF TGTGCCAGCAGCTTCAGTTTGCGACAGGGGAAGTATTTT
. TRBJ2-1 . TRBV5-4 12 CASSPDSFKQFF TGTGCCAGCAGCCCGGACAGTTTTAAGCAGTTCTTC
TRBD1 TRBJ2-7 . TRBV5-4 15 CASSWGAGQGYEQYF TGTGCCAGCAGCTGGGGGGCGGGACAGGGTTACGAGCAGTACTTC
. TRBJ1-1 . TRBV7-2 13 CASSLQTGTEAFF TGTGCCAGCAGCTTACAAACGGGAACTGAAGCTTTCTTT
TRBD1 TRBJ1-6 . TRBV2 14 CASSPGTDNSPLHF TGTGCCAGCAGCCCCGGGACAGATAATTCACCCCTCCACTTT
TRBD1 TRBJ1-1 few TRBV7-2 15 CASSTYRGGNTEAFF TGTGCCAGCAGCACATACAGGGGTGGGAACACTGAAGCTTTCTTT
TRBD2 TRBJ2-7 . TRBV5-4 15 CASSSSGGKIYEQYF TGTGCCAGCAGCTCTAGCGGGGGAAAGATATACGAGCAGTACTTC
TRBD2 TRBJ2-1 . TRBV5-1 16 CASSLGGLAGYNEQFF TGCGCCAGCAGCTTGGGTGGGCTAGCGGGGTACAATGAGCAGTTCTTC
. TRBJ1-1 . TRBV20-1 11 CSAMGAVEAFF TGCAGTGCTATGGGGGCCGTTGAAGCTTTCTTT
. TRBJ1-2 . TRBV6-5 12 CASSDRFYGYTF TGTGCCAGCAGTGACAGATTTTATGGCTACACCTTC
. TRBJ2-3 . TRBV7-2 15 CASRPGQGSTDTQYF TGTGCCAGCAGACCTGGCCAGGGAAGCACAGATACGCAGTATTTT
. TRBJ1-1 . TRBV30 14 CAWGKGFGGTEAFF TGTGCCTGGGGGAAGGGGTTCGGTGGTACTGAAGCTTTCTTT
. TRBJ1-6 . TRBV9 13 CASSAVHNSPLHF TGTGCCAGCAGCGCTGTCCATAATTCACCCCTCCACTTT
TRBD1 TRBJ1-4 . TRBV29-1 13 CSVETGIYEKLFF TGCAGCGTAGAGACAGGGATTTATGAAAAACTGTTTTTT
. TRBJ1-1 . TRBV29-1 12 CSAADGSCEAFF TGCAGCGCCGCGGACGGGAGCTGTGAAGCTTTCTTT
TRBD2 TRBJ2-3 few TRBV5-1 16 CASSFSLAGDTDTQYF TGCGCCAGCAGCTTCTCACTAGCGGGGGACACAGATACGCAGTATTTT
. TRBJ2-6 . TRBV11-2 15 CASSPQFSGANVLTF TGTGCCAGCAGCCCACAATTCTCTGGGGCCAACGTCCTGACTTTC
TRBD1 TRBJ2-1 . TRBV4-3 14 CASSHQGAKDEQFF TGCGCCAGCAGCCATCAGGGGGCTAAGGATGAGCAGTTCTTC
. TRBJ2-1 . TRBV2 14 CASSESPEYNEQFF TGTGCCAGCAGTGAATCTCCGGAGTACAATGAGCAGTTCTTC
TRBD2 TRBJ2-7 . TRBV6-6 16 CASSYPSGGPSNEQYF TGTGCCAGCAGTTACCCAAGCGGGGGCCCCTCCAACGAGCAGTACTTC
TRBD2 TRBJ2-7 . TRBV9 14 CASSSLAASYEQYF TGTGCCAGCAGCTCCCTAGCGGCCTCCTACGAGCAGTACTTC
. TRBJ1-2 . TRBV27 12 CASNPRGYGYTF TGTGCCAGCAACCCCCGAGGCTATGGCTACACCTTC
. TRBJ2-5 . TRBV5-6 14 CASSFPRVQETQYF TGTGCCAGCAGCTTCCCCAGGGTCCAAGAGACCCAGTACTTC
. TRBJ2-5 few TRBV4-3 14 CASSQDSLQETQYF TGCGCCAGCAGCCAAGATTCACTCCAAGAGACCCAGTACTTC
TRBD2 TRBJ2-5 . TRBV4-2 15 CASSPSGMRGETQYF TGTGCCAGCAGCCCTAGCGGGATGCGGGGTGAGACCCAGTACTTC
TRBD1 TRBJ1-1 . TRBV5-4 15 CASSSKGQGNTEAFF TGTGCCAGCAGCTCCAAAGGACAGGGGAACACTGAAGCTTTCTTT
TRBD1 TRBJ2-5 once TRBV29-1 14 CSVEDLTGDETQYF TGCAGCGTTGAAGACCTGACAGGGGACGAGACCCAGTACTTC
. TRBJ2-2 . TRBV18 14 CASSPQRNNGELFF TGTGCCAGCTCACCACAGCGTAATAACGGGGAGCTGTTTTTT
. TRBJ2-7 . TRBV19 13 CASSKQGIDEQYF TGTGCCAGTAGTAAACAGGGAATCGACGAGCAGTACTTC
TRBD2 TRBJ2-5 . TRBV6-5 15 CASSSSGGAGETQYF TGTGCCAGCAGCTCGAGCGGGGGGGCTGGAGAGACCCAGTACTTC
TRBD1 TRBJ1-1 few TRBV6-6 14 CASSTGQGNTEAFF TGTGCCAGCAGTACGGGACAGGGGAACACTGAAGCTTTCTTT
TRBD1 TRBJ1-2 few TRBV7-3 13 CASSYTTGFGYTF TGTGCCAGCAGCTACACGACAGGGTTCGGTTACACCTTC
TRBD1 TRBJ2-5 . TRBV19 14 CASRRTGGLETQYF TGTGCCAGTAGGAGGACAGGGGGCCTAGAGACCCAGTACTTC
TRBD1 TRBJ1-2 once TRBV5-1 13 CASSPWTGEGYTF TGCGCCAGCAGCCCATGGACAGGGGAAGGCTACACCTTC
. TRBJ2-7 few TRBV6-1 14 CAAHFQGIVYEQYF TGTGCCGCCCACTTCCAGGGAATAGTCTACGAGCAGTACTTC
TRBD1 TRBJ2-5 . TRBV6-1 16 CASSEWPGQGKETQYF TGTGCCAGCAGTGAATGGCCCGGACAGGGTAAAGAGACCCAGTACTTC
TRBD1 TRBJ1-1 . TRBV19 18 CASSAHPRDRGSNTEAFF TGTGCCAGTAGTGCCCACCCCCGGGACAGGGGATCGAACACTGAAGCTTTCTTT
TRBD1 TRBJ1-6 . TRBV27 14 CASNRGQGVSPLHF TGTGCCAGCAATAGGGGACAGGGGGTTTCACCCCTCCACTTT
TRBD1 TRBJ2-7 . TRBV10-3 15 CAISQTGTGGYEQYF TGTGCCATCAGCCAAACCGGGACAGGGGGCTACGAGCAGTACTTC
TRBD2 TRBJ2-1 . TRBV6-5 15 CASSFGGARGNEQFF TGTGCCAGCAGTTTCGGGGGGGCCAGGGGCAATGAGCAGTTCTTC
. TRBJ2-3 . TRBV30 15 CACRRGWGGTDTQYF TGTGCCTGCAGGCGGGGCTGGGGGGGCACAGATACGCAGTATTTT
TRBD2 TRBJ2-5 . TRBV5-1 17 CASSLERGGGTQETQYF TGCGCCAGCAGCTTGGAGAGGGGCGGGGGGACGCAAGAGACCCAGTACTTC
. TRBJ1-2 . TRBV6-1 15 CASSEAPGAFYGYTF TGTGCCAGCAGTGAAGCACCAGGGGCCTTCTATGGCTACACCTTC
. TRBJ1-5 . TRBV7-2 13 CASSFNAGQPQHF TGTGCCAGCAGCTTTAACGCGGGTCAGCCCCAGCATTTT
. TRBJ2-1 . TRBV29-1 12 CSVPHLYNEQFF TGCAGCGTCCCACACCTTTACAATGAGCAGTTCTTC
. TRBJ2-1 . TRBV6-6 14 CASTGGSSYNEQFF TGTGCCAGCACCGGAGGCAGCTCCTACAATGAGCAGTTCTTC
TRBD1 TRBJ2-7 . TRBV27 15 CASSFGTGLWDEQYF TGTGCCAGCAGTTTCGGGACAGGGTTATGGGACGAGCAGTACTTC